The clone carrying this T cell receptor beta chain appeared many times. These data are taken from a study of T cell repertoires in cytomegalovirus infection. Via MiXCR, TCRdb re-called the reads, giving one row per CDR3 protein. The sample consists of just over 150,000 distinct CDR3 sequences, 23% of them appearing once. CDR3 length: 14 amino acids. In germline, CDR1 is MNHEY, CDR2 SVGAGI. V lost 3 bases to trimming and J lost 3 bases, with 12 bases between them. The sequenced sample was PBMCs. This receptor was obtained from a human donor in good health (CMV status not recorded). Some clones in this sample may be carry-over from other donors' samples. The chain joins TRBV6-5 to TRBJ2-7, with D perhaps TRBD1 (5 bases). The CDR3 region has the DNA TGTGCCAGCAGTTATGCAGGGAAGGGCTACGAGCAGTACTTC. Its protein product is CASSYAGKGYEQYF.